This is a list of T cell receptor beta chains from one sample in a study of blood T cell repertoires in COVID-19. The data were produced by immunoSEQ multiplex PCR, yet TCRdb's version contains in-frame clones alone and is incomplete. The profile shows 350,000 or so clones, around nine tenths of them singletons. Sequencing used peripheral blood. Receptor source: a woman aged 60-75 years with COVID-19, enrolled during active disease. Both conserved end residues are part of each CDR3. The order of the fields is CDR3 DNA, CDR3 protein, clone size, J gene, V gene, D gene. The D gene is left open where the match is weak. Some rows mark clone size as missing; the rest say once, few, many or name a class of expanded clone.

CDR3 DNA: TGCGCCAGCAGCCCGGACAGACGAGGCGAGCCCCAGCATTTT
CDR3 protein: CASSPDRRGEPQHF
clone size: .
J gene: TRBJ1-5
V gene: TRBV5-1
D gene: .

CDR3 DNA: TGCGCCAGCAGCTTGGAGGGCGGGAATCAGCCCCAGCATTTT
CDR3 protein: CASSLEGGNQPQHF
clone size: .
J gene: TRBJ1-5
V gene: TRBV5-1
D gene: .

CDR3 DNA: TGCAGCGGCGGGACAGGGGTTTATGGCTACACCTTC
CDR3 protein: CSGGTGVYGYTF
clone size: .
J gene: TRBJ1-2
V gene: TRBV29-1
D gene: TRBD1

CDR3 DNA: TGTGCCAGCAAGGGGACAGGGGGCGACTATGGCTACACCTTC
CDR3 protein: CASKGTGGDYGYTF
clone size: .
J gene: TRBJ1-2
V gene: TRBV2
D gene: TRBD1

CDR3 DNA: TGCGCCAGCAGCTGGCCCCCGGGGCGGGGAGGCTCGGGCGCGCAGTATTTT
CDR3 protein: CASSWPPGRGGSGAQYF
clone size: .
J gene: TRBJ2-3
V gene: TRBV5-1
D gene: .

CDR3 DNA: TGTGCCAGCAGCTTAAATTCGGCTAGCGGGGGTAATGAGCAGTTCTTC
CDR3 protein: CASSLNSASGGNEQFF
clone size: .
J gene: TRBJ2-1
V gene: TRBV13
D gene: TRBD2

CDR3 DNA: TGTGCCAGCAGCCCCCGGACAGGGCTTGATGGCTACACCTTC
CDR3 protein: CASSPRTGLDGYTF
clone size: once
J gene: TRBJ1-2
V gene: TRBV11-2
D gene: TRBD1

CDR3 DNA: TGCGCCAGCAGAAGGGGGACAATAGCCGTCTCTGGGGCCAACGTCCTGACTTTC
CDR3 protein: CASRRGTIAVSGANVLTF
clone size: .
J gene: TRBJ2-6
V gene: TRBV5-1
D gene: .

CDR3 DNA: TGCGCCAGCAGCTTGGGACTGAAAGATGGCTACACCTTC
CDR3 protein: CASSLGLKDGYTF
clone size: .
J gene: TRBJ1-2
V gene: TRBV5-1
D gene: .

CDR3 DNA: TGTGCCAGCAGCGTATCCGGCGGAGGGGGGGGTACCCAGTACTTC
CDR3 protein: CASSVSGGGGGTQYF
clone size: .
J gene: TRBJ2-5
V gene: TRBV9
D gene: .

CDR3 DNA: TGCAGTGCTAGTACGAGGGTGGGGTACACTGAAGCTTTCTTT
CDR3 protein: CSASTRVGYTEAFF
clone size: .
J gene: TRBJ1-1
V gene: TRBV20-1
D gene: .

CDR3 DNA: TGTGCCAGCAGTTACTCGGGCGGGTGGGTCTATGGCTACACCTTC
CDR3 protein: CASSYSGGWVYGYTF
clone size: .
J gene: TRBJ1-2
V gene: TRBV6-5
D gene: .

CDR3 DNA: TGTGCCTGGAGTGTCGGACTAGCGGTCTCCTACGAGCAGTACTTC
CDR3 protein: CAWSVGLAVSYEQYF
clone size: .
J gene: TRBJ2-7
V gene: TRBV30
D gene: TRBD2

CDR3 DNA: TGTGCCTCAGGGGCGGGCACCTATAATTCACCCCTCCACTTT
CDR3 protein: CASGAGTYNSPLHF
clone size: .
J gene: TRBJ1-6
V gene: TRBV6-5
D gene: .

CDR3 DNA: TGTGCCAGCAGCTTGGAGCGGGGGGGATCCACAGATACGCAGTATTTT
CDR3 protein: CASSLERGGSTDTQYF
clone size: .
J gene: TRBJ2-3
V gene: TRBV5-6
D gene: TRBD2

CDR3 DNA: TGTGCCAGCAGCTGGGGGTCCGGCGGGGGGCATGGAAACACCATATATTTT
CDR3 protein: CASSWGSGGGHGNTIYF
clone size: .
J gene: TRBJ1-3
V gene: TRBV7-9
D gene: .